The 21 T cell receptor beta chains below were found in one sample sequenced in a study of shared clonotypes between healthy human individuals (dated by TCRdb to about 2020). Preparation of the library involved the immunoSEQ multiplex PCR assay. This immuneACCESS table, as held by TCRdb, lists in-frame sequences with V and J called but not all clones. Of the missing ones, under half trace to an unresolved V gene in checked studies; the others have no known cause. The sample has 450,000 to 600,000 clones on record, around three quarters of them singletons. The ten most abundant clones make up approximately 12% of the sample. What was sequenced was PBMCs. These receptors were taken from a woman between 40 and 55 years old in good health. Some clones in this sample may be carry-over from other donors' samples.

The chain uses TRBV28 and TRBJ2-3; D unresolved. V gave up 6 bases and J gave up 0 bases, with 10 bases separating them. The CDR3 consists of 14 residues. CDR1 MDHEN and CDR2 SYDVKM come from the germline V gene. The CDR3 bases are TGTGCCAGCAGCCCAACACCCAGCACAGATACGCAGTATTTT. It yields the protein CASSPTPSTDTQYF.

This clone was counted at least ten times. CDR3 nucleotide sequence: TGCGCCAGCAGCTTAACTAGCGGGAGGGCCCCCTACAATGAGCAGTTCTTC. Translation gives CASSLTSGRAPYNEQFF. This chain connects TRBV5-1 to TRBJ2-1, with 13 bases identical to TRBD2. The CDR3 spans 17 residues. Looked up from germline, CDR1 is SGHRS and CDR2 is YFSETQ. V lost 2 bases and J lost 2; bases outside the gene matches: 4.

This chain connects TRBV11-2 to TRBJ2-1, with a possible D match to TRBD2 (5 bases). The V gene lost 1 base and the J gene lost 15 bases, with 25 bases spanning the gap. The CDR3 contains 16 residues. CDR1 and CDR2 from the germline V gene are SGHAT and FQNNGV. The CDR3 protein is CASSLGSRQFPGWGFF. The CDR3 region has the DNA TGTGCCAGCAGCTTAGGCTCCCGGCAATTTCCGGGATGGGGGTTCTTC.

As DNA, the CDR3 is TGTGCCAGCAGCTGGACTAGCGGGAGGGCCTATGAGCAGTTCTTC. Translated, it gives CASSWTSGRAYEQFF. This rearrangement joins TRBV7-9 to TRBJ2-1; TRBD2 matches 15 bases. V was clipped by 4 bases and J by 8 bases; unmatched bases: 3. CDR3 length: 15 amino acids. Germline-derived CDR1 and CDR2 are SEHNR and FQNEAQ (reference sequence).

CDR3 in DNA: TGCGCCAGCAGCCAAGATTCACCCACGAACACCGGGGAGCTGTTTTTT. Residues: CASSQDSPTNTGELFF. The V gene is TRBV4-3, the J gene TRBJ2-2; D gene unclear. CDR3 length: 16 amino acids. From germline, CDR1 is LGHNA and CDR2 YSLEER. With 0 bases removed from V and 0 bases from J, the gap between germline ends came to 8 bases.

The chain is built from TRBV6-4 and TRBJ2-3; 11 bases fit TRBD2. J lost 1 base, V lost 7 bases, and 10 bases had no gene match. The CDR3 is 17 residues long. Germline CDR1 reads MRHNA; CDR2 reads SNTAGT. CDR3 sequence reads: CASTRALAGGGTDTQYF. In DNA form, the CDR3 reads TGTGCCAGCACCCGGGCCCTAGCGGGAGGCGGCACAGATACGCAGTATTTT.

A few counts support this clone. The chain links TRBV5-1 to TRBJ1-5; D is uncertain. Germline V gene sequence: CDR1 SGHRS, CDR2 YFSETQ. V lost 3 bases and J lost 0, with 4 bases in between. The CDR3 runs to 13 residues. The CDR3 is CASSSDSNQPQHF. CDR3 in DNA: TGCGCCAGCAGCTCGGATAGCAATCAGCCCCAGCATTTT.

As DNA, the CDR3 is TGTGCCAGCAGATCCCCCTCGAGGGGCGAAAAACTGTTTTTT. Translating gives CASRSPSRGEKLFF. J is TRBJ1-4 and V is TRBV7-9; tentatively, D is TRBD1 (5 bases). CDR3 size: 14 residues. V was cut by 6 bases and J by 8 bases, with 16 bases left in between. Germline V gene lookup returns CDR1 SEHNR and CDR2 FQNEAQ (reference sequence). Variable domain in full (rest from reference TRBV7-9 and TRBJ1-4): DTGVSQNPRHKITKRGQNVTFRCDPISEHNRLYWYRQTLGQGPEFLTYFQNEAQLEKSRLLSDRFSAERPKGSFSTLEIQRTEQGDSAMYLCASRSPSRGEKLFFGSGTQLSVL.

V and J are TRBV10-2 and TRBJ2-7; TRBD2 agrees at 7 bases. The CDR3 runs to 15 residues. The junction had 9 bases not matched to a gene; V was cut back by 7 bases and J by 0 bases. The germline gives CDR1 WSHSY, CDR2 SAAADI. The DNA of the CDR3 is TGCGCCAGCAAGCGGGACCGGGAACCCTCCTACGAGCAGTACTTC. Translating it yields CASKRDREPSYEQYF.

The sample holds a few counts of this clone. An end of the junction differs from the germline gene, which may be a read error. This same CDR3 is encoded by further DNA sequences in the sample. The V gene is TRBV6-1, the J gene TRBJ1-5, with D tentatively TRBD1 (6 bases). The CDR3 sequence is 14 residues long. In germline, CDR1 is MNHNS, CDR2 SASEGT. The CDR3 DNA reads as TGTGCCAGCAGCGAAGGGGGGGGCAATCAGCCCCAGCATTTT. This codes for CASSEGGGNQPQHF.

The V gene is TRBV7-9, the J gene TRBJ2-2; 12 bases fit TRBD2. The length of the CDR3 is 16 residues. With 5 bases clipped from V and 6 bases from J, the junction kept 7 bases outside the gene matches. Germline CDR1 SEHNR, CDR2 FQNEAQ (reference sequence). CDR3 nucleotides: TGTGCCAGCAGCCCACACCTAGCGGGAGGGGCCGGGGAGCTGTTTTTT. Its translation: CASSPHLAGGAGELFF.

The chain couples TRBV29-1 to TRBJ1-6; no clear D. Trimming pared 5 bases from V and 2 bases from J, leaving 7 bases between. From germline, CDR1 is SQVTM and CDR2 ANQGSEA. The CDR3 extends over 13 amino acids. In DNA, the CDR3 is TGCAGCGTTCGAGCCACCTATAATTCACCCCTCCACTTT. Translated, it gives CSVRATYNSPLHF.

This chain joins TRBV18 and TRBJ2-5, with 11 bases aligning to TRBD1. CDR1 KGHSH and CDR2 LQKENI come from the germline V gene. J lost 5 bases, V lost 8 bases, and 7 bases had no gene match. There are 14 residues in the CDR3. The CDR3 DNA sequence: TGTGCCAGCGCCGGGACAGGGGGTATGGAGACCCAGTACTTC. Its translation is CASAGTGGMETQYF.

The chain employs TRBV7-2 and TRBJ1-2; D remains ambiguous. Germline V gene lookup returns CDR1 SGHTA and CDR2 FQGNSA. This CDR3 contains 12 residues. Between the trimmed V and J ends, which lost 5 bases and 0 bases, there was a span of 4 bases. The CDR3, as DNA: TGTGCCAGCAGCCCAGCTAACTATGGCTACACCTTC. Translated: CASSPANYGYTF.

In its sample, this clone was seen once. The chain has TRBV27 and TRBJ2-1, with D possibly TRBD2 on 5 matching bases. This CDR3 contains 16 residues. The germline V gene encodes CDR1 MNHEY and CDR2 SMNVEV (reference sequence). V was clipped by 7 bases and J by 0 bases, with 16 bases between them. The CDR3: CASTRAVGISYNEQFF. CDR3 nucleotide sequence: TGTGCCAGCACACGAGCGGTTGGGATCTCCTACAATGAGCAGTTCTTC.

The V and J genes are TRBV6-4 and TRBJ1-2; no clear D. Trimming cost V 2 bases and J 5 bases, with 15 bases left between them. This CDR3 region has 15 residues. Germline loops: CDR1 MRHNA, CDR2 SNTAGT. In DNA, the CDR3 is TGTGCCAGCAGTGACAGGCAGGAGGTGAATTATGGCTACACCTTC. It translates to CASSDRQEVNYGYTF.

This chain joins TRBV14 and TRBJ2-5; no clear D. The V gene's germline CDR1 is SGHDN and CDR2 FVKESK. Trimming stripped 0 bases from V and 7 bases from J, with 6 bases between. The CDR3 is made up of 12 amino acids. The CDR3 spells CASSQERVTQYF. DNA of the CDR3: TGTGCCAGCAGCCAAGAACGGGTGACCCAGTACTTC.

The J gene is TRBJ1-2, the V gene TRBV9, with 9 bases aligning to TRBD1. From germline, CDR1 is SGDLS and CDR2 YYNGEE. This CDR3 region has 14 residues. Unmatched junction bases numbered 5, after V lost 0 bases and J lost 8 bases. CDR3 loop: CASSVDGTGIGYTF. As DNA, the CDR3 is TGTGCCAGCAGCGTAGATGGGACAGGGATCGGCTACACCTTC.

A word on this clone: The same CDR3 is also encoded by other DNA sequences in this sample. The chain recombines TRBV5-1 with TRBJ2-1; D possibly corresponds to TRBD1 (5 bases). This CDR3 contains 15 residues. Germline assignment: CDR1 SGHRS and CDR2 YFSETQ. Trimming stripped 0 bases from V and 5 bases from J, with 12 bases between. CDR3 region: CASSLGQGGHNEQFF. The CDR3 nucleotides read TGCGCCAGCAGCTTGGGGCAGGGTGGCCACAATGAGCAGTTCTTC.

The chain couples TRBV2 to TRBJ2-6; the D is unclear. The CDR3 has 13 amino acids. V lost 3 bases to trimming and J lost 13 bases, with 13 bases between them. Germline loops: CDR1 SNHLY, CDR2 FYNNEI. The CDR3 sequence: CASSDNVVRVLTF. The CDR3 bases are TGTGCCAGCAGTGATAATGTGGTCCGTGTCCTGACTTTC. Full variable domain (remainder filled in from reference TRBV2 and TRBJ2-6): EPEVTQTPSHQVTQMGQEVILRCVPISNHLYFYWYRQILGQKVEFLVSFYNNEISEKSEIFDDQFSVERPDGSNFTLKIRSTKLEDSAMYFCASSDNVVRVLTFGAGSRLTVL.

The J gene is TRBJ1-5, the V gene TRBV18; D gene ambiguous. Trimming shortened V by 2 bases and J by 1 base, and 6 bases separated the two germline ends. The germline V gene has CDR1 KGHSH and CDR2 LQKENI. The CDR3 totals 14 residues. The CDR3 reads CASSPSRSNQPQHF. The DNA for the CDR3 is TGTGCCAGCTCACCATCCAGGAGCAATCAGCCCCAGCATTTT.